This T cell receptor beta chain was recovered during a study of spatial heterogeneity in lung cancer. Study details: There was a strong correlation between the counts of TCR transcripts measured in tumor regions and a T cell transcriptional module score that was calculated from matched bulk RNA-seq.

This clonotype was seen ten or more times. The antigen is undetermined. Since it is a stray read in a library aimed at alpha chains, this beta chain has a size that is not meaningful. Study-wide points: Expanded alpha and beta TCR counts within tumors tracked tumor mutation counts. When ubiquitous and regional expanded TCRs were counted, their numbers tracked ubiquitous and regional nonsynonymous mutations, respectively.

As to time point: sample taken at primary tumor resection. A total of around 76 untreated early-stage non-small cell lung cancer patients served as donors. Carried by each TCR cDNA molecule was a unique molecular identifier. MiXCR, applied by TCRdb to the 5' RACE reads, yields one record per CDR3 protein. The table records over 15,000 distinct CDR3 sequences, 9.5% to 10% of them present only once. The specimen was lung tumor tissue, collected at surgery. The receptor was isolated from a female donor with early-stage non-small cell lung cancer.

CDR3 bases: TGTGCCAGCAGTTCCAGGGCCTCTGGAAACACCATATATTTT. Protein: CASSSRASGNTIYF. V and J are TRBV27 and TRBJ1-3, with D maybe TRBD1 (5 bases). Trimming removed 4 bases from V and 0 bases from J, with 7 bases in between. Germline loops: CDR1 MNHEY, CDR2 SMNVEV (reference sequence). There are 14 residues in the CDR3.